The source of this T cell receptor (beta chain) is a study of cytomegalovirus exposure and HLA in healthy donors. Study-wide context: Earlier sequencing of 150 million to 200 million T cells yielded nearly 120 million unique TCR beta sequences.

Germline loops: CDR1 SGHRS, CDR2 YFSETQ. J lost 2 bases, V lost 4 bases, and 7 bases had no gene match. CDR3 length equals 15 residues. Whole-study findings and limits: Through in vitro validation, three CMV-associated chains were shown to be specific for CMV antigens. Later analysis demonstrated an association between a missense DCLRE1C variant and TCR beta V- and J-gene trimming.

A remark on this clone: Its antigen is not known.

The PCR used 60 Vbeta and 13 Jbeta primers. The method was immunoSEQ multiplex PCR; TCRdb's version includes in-frame clones alone and lacks a portion of them. Of some 190,000 clones listed, about four fifths are singletons. Input material: PBMCs. The receptor was isolated from a female donor in good health and CMV-seronegative. The chain recombines TRBV5-1 with TRBJ2-5, with TRBD2 matching 8 bases. DNA of the CDR3: TGCGCCAGCAGCCTTATGGGACTAGGACAAGAGACCCAGTACTTC. This translates into CASSLMGLGQETQYF.